The 14 T cell receptor beta chains reported below all come from one sample, sequenced in a study of blood T cells in healthy people across ages. For the second PCR, which ran for roughly 6 to 12 cycles, a sample-barcoded 5' primer and a J-beta primer mix were used. TCRdb re-called the 5' RACE reads through MiXCR, storing one row per CDR3 protein. The data show around 500,000 distinct CDR3 sequences, with 40% to 55% seen just once and around 24% held by the top ten. The sequenced sample was blood. The receptor set was obtained from a man aged 80 or over in good health.

This sequence joins TRBV11-1 and TRBJ2-1, with 10 positions matching TRBD2. Germline CDR1 SGHAT, CDR2 FQDESV (reference sequence). V trimming: 8 bases; J trimming: 5 bases; junction bases outside the gene matches: 6. This CDR3 is 14 amino acids long. The CDR3 nucleotides are TGTGCCAGCGGGGTAGCGGGAGGAGACAATGAGCAGTTCTTC. Translated: CASGVAGGDNEQFF. The entire variable domain, with the rest obtained from reference TRBV11-1 and TRBJ2-1, is as follows: EAEVAQSPRYKITEKSQAVAFWCDPISGHATLYWYRQILGQGPELLVQFQDESVVDDSQLPKDRFSAERLKGVDSTLKIQPAELGDSAMYLCASGVAGGDNEQFFGPGTRLTVL.

V usage is TRBV12-3 or TRBV12-4 and J usage is TRBJ1-2, with 10 bases lining up with TRBD1. The V segment lost 7 bases and the J segment 6 bases; nucleotides outside the gene matches: 8. The length of the CDR3 is 14 residues. CDR3 DNA sequence: TGTGCCAGCACCCCGGGACAGGGGTTGCATGGCTACACCTTC. This sequence encodes CASTPGQGLHGYTF.

The chain's CDR3 is CASSRRLFSTEAFF. The CDR3 bases are TGTGCCAGCAGCCGCAGACTCTTCAGCACTGAAGCTTTCTTT. The rearrangement uses TRBV27 and TRBJ1-1; D gene ambiguous. This CDR3 contains 14 residues. Looked up from germline, CDR1 is MNHEY and CDR2 is SMNVEV (reference sequence). The ends were cut back, 6 bases at V and 4 bases at J, with 15 bases in the middle.

J is TRBJ1-1 and V is TRBV20-1; D gene uncertain. CDR3 length: 13 amino acids. In germline, CDR1 is DFQATT, CDR2 SNEGSKA (reference sequence). V lost 0 bases, J lost 1 base, and 6 bases lay in between. This CDR3 reads CSARDQENTEAFF. CDR3 DNA sequence: TGCAGTGCTAGAGATCAAGAGAACACTGAAGCTTTCTTT.

The chain links TRBV28 to TRBJ1-2, with TRBD1 identical over 8 bases. J gave up 8 bases and V 6 bases, and 8 bases lay outside the gene matches. This CDR3 has 13 amino acids. Germline values: CDR1 MDHEN, CDR2 SYDVKM. The CDR3 protein is CASSSDRVKGYTF. The CDR3 nucleotides read TGTGCCAGCAGCTCGGACAGGGTGAAAGGCTACACCTTC.

This clonotype has only a few counts. V gene TRBV11-2 combines with J gene TRBJ2-1; 11 bases are a match to TRBD2. Germline trimming cut 3 bases from V and 0 bases from J; bases unmatched to any gene: 7. The CDR3 has 18 residues. CDR1 is SGHAT and CDR2 is FQNNGV in the germline V gene. The CDR3 loop is CASSFLVSGGASYNEQFF. As DNA, the CDR3 is TGTGCCAGCAGCTTCCTCGTTAGCGGGGGGGCCTCCTACAATGAGCAGTTCTTC. Looking up the rest from reference TRBV11-2 and TRBJ2-1 gives the full variable domain: EAGVAQSPRYKIIEKRQSVAFWCNPISGHATLYWYQQILGQGPKLLIQFQNNGVVDDSQLPKDRFSAERLKGVDSTLKIQPAKLEDSAVYLCASSFLVSGGASYNEQFFGPGTRLTVL.

There are many counts of this clonotype. This chain joins TRBV6-5 and TRBJ2-1; D gene uncertain. CDR1 is MNHEY and CDR2 is SVGAGI in the germline V gene. CDR3 length: 15 residues. The V end was cut by 0 bases, the J end by 7 bases, with 13 bases between. The CDR3, as DNA: TGTGCCAGCAGTTACTCGACCTGGGGTAAGAATGAGCAGTTCTTC. Its protein is CASSYSTWGKNEQFF.

This clonotype occurred a few times. CDR3 nucleotide sequence: TGTGCCACCGACGGCTCGTACGAGCAGTACTTC. Amino acid sequence: CATDGSYEQYF. The chain uses TRBV28 and TRBJ2-7; D call uncertain. The CDR3 length is 11 residues. The germline V and J ends were trimmed by 10 bases and 4 bases, with 11 bases remaining between them. Germline CDR1 and CDR2: MDHEN and SYDVKM.

The rearrangement joins TRBV12-3 or TRBV12-4 to TRBJ1-5, with D unresolved. The V gene lost 1 base and the J gene lost 7 bases, with 5 bases spanning the gap. The length of the CDR3 is 12 residues. CDR3 loop: CASSLVPQPQHF. The CDR3 nucleotides are TGTGCCAGCAGTTTAGTCCCCCAGCCCCAGCATTTT.

About this clonotype: A much more abundant neighbour one base away suggests this may be a read error. V and J are TRBV29-1 and TRBJ2-1; D may be TRBD1 or TRBD2 (5 bases each). Trimming left V 6 bases short and J 6 bases short, with 15 bases between. There are 13 residues in the CDR3. The germline gives CDR1 SQVTM, CDR2 ANQGSEA. The CDR3 coding sequence is TGCAGCGTAACCGACAATGGGGGCAATGAGCAGTTCTTC. Translation gives CSVTDNGGNEQFF.

This clonotype was seen ten or more times. CDR3 region: CASSYQSSRGQFF. CDR3 in DNA: TGTGCCAGCAGTTACCAGAGCTCTAGAGGGCAGTTCTTC. This chain connects TRBV6-6 to TRBJ2-1; D is unresolved. The V gene lost 2 bases and the J gene lost 12 bases, with 14 bases spanning the gap. CDR3 length: 13 residues. Germline loops: CDR1 MNHNY, CDR2 SVGAGI (reference sequence).

The rearrangement joins TRBV27 to TRBJ1-2, with D possibly TRBD1 on 6 matching bases. Germline CDR1 and CDR2: MNHEY and SMNVEV (reference sequence). The CDR3 covers 16 residues. Trimming took 3 bases from V and 2 from J, leaving 16 bases between them. CDR3 residues: CASSFASNRVNYGYTF. CDR3 DNA sequence: TGTGCCAGCAGTTTTGCGAGTAACAGGGTAAACTATGGCTACACCTTC.

V gene TRBV6-5 combines with J gene TRBJ1-2; TRBD1 might be the D (5 bases). Germline CDR1 is MNHEY and CDR2 is SVGAGI. CDR3 size: 13 residues. V was shortened by 5 bases and J by 7 bases, with 14 bases between the two germline ends. For the CDR3, the DNA is TGTGCCAGCAGTGACGGGGCAGGGACTGGCTACACCTTC. It encodes CASSDGAGTGYTF.

This clonotype was seen only a few times. The J gene is TRBJ2-3, the V gene TRBV5-1, with D perhaps matching TRBD2 (7 bases). This CDR3 has 16 amino acids. V was shortened by 0 bases and J by 2 bases, with 13 bases between the two germline ends. Germline CDR1 reads SGHRS; CDR2 reads YFSETQ. In DNA form, the CDR3 reads TGCGCCAGCAGCTTGGAGGGGGGGCCTTCCACAGATACGCAGTATTTT. Amino acids: CASSLEGGPSTDTQYF.